These 21 T cell receptor beta chains originate from one sample sequenced in a study of Ad26.COV2.S vaccination and SARS-CoV-2 variants. As to treatment: roughly 19 received Ad26.COV2.S at low or high dose, single or two shots; about 5 received placebo; per-sample allocation not given. Sampling happened 63 days after the first vaccine or placebo injection. Sequencing was performed with immunoSEQ multiplex PCR; in TCRdb, only in-frame clones are kept and a portion is missing. The sample carries over 400,000 clones, 90% recorded once. The starting material was peripheral blood, obtained in a trial of Ad26.COV2.S vaccine versus placebo. The source of these receptors is a person aged 18 to 59 who received the Ad26.COV2.S COVID-19 vaccine or a placebo.

V usage is TRBV6-1 and J usage is TRBJ2-7; 9 bases fit TRBD2. Trimming took 6 bases from V and 4 from J; bases not matched to a gene: 7. CDR1 and CDR2 from the germline V gene are MNHNS and SASEGT. CDR3 size: 14 residues. The chain's CDR3 is CASSTGTSFYEQYF. Written as DNA, the CDR3 is TGTGCCAGCAGCACCGGGACTAGCTTTTACGAGCAGTACTTC.

The gene calls are TRBV4-1 and TRBJ2-7; no clear D. The CDR3 is 13 amino acids. The V gene's germline CDR1 is MGHRA and CDR2 YSYEKL. V lost 3 bases and J lost 3, with 9 bases in between. CDR3 nucleotides: TGCGCCAGCAGCCAGATCGGCGGCTACGAGCAGTACTTC. Residues: CASSQIGGYEQYF.

The chain combines TRBV19 with TRBJ1-2; no clear D. This CDR3 spans 12 amino acids. Trimming shortened V by 2 bases and J by 7 bases, and 8 bases separated the two germline ends. Germline V gene data show CDR1 as LNHDA and CDR2 as SQIVND (reference sequence). As DNA, the CDR3 is TGTGCCAGTAGTATATTTGACGGTGGCTACACCTTC. It codes for CASSIFDGGYTF.

The CDR3 DNA reads as TGTGCCAGCTCTCGACAAGGGCTCAGTGACGAGCAGTACTTC. It encodes CASSRQGLSDEQYF. V gene TRBV18 combines with J gene TRBJ2-7; D remains unclear. This CDR3 contains 14 residues. CDR1 KGHSH and CDR2 LQKENI come from the germline V gene. Trimming took off 6 bases at V and 5 bases at J, with 17 bases between the two ends.

J is TRBJ2-1 and V is TRBV15, with D possibly being TRBD1 (6 bases). The germline V gene encodes CDR1 LNHNV and CDR2 YYDKDF (reference sequence). The CDR3 totals 17 residues. The ends were cut back, 0 bases at V and 4 bases at J, with 16 bases in the middle. The CDR3 loop is CATSRDGGRGTYNEQFF. In DNA form, the CDR3 reads TGTGCCACCAGCAGAGATGGTGGCAGGGGCACATACAATGAGCAGTTCTTC.

J is TRBJ2-1 and V is TRBV27, with D tentatively TRBD2 (6 bases). The CDR3 totals 11 residues. Germline V gene lookup returns CDR1 MNHEY and CDR2 SMNVEV (reference sequence). Trimming removed 6 bases from V and 11 bases from J, with 11 bases in between. CDR3 sequence (DNA): TGTGCCAGCAGCTCGGGAGTCCAGCAGTTCTTC. Translation gives CASSSGVQQFF.

CDR3 bases: TGCGCCAGCAGTGAGCGCGGCAGCTACGAGCAGTACTTC. This codes for CASSERGSYEQYF. The genes are TRBV10-1 and TRBJ2-7; D gene ambiguous. The CDR3 is 13 residues long. Germline V gene sequence: CDR1 WNHNN, CDR2 SYGVQD (reference sequence). The ends were cut back, 2 bases at V and 3 bases at J, with 8 bases in the middle.

This chain links TRBV28 with TRBJ2-7; 7 positions agree with TRBD1. The CDR3 contains 14 residues. Unmatched junction bases numbered 5, after V lost 3 bases and J lost 3 bases. Germline V lookup: CDR1 MDHEN, CDR2 SYDVKM. The CDR3 loop reads CASSFSDRIYEQYF. DNA of the CDR3: TGTGCCAGCAGTTTCTCGGACAGGATCTACGAGCAGTACTTC.

The chain combines TRBV6-1 with TRBJ1-4; TRBD1 aligns across 7 bases. The CDR3 consists of 15 residues. Germline V gene sequence: CDR1 MNHNS, CDR2 SASEGT. V gave up 0 bases and J gave up 4 bases; unmatched junction bases: 2. DNA of the CDR3: TGTGCCAGCAGTGAAGCGGCAGGGGGTAATGAAAAACTGTTTTTT. Translation: CASSEAAGGNEKLFF.

V gene TRBV5-1 combines with J gene TRBJ2-4; 8 bases line up with TRBD1. CDR3 length: 15 amino acids. The J segment lost 7 bases and the V segment lost 4 bases, leaving 10 bases of the junction unmatched. The V gene's germline CDR1 is SGHRS and CDR2 YFSETQ. The CDR3 spells CASSAQTGARNIQYF. CDR3 bases: TGCGCCAGCAGCGCCCAGACAGGGGCCAGGAACATTCAGTACTTC.

On this clone: The germline gene is not matched at one end of the junction; a read error may be the cause. This sequence joins TRBV6-1 and TRBJ2-7; D not resolved. The CDR3 sequence is 14 residues long. Germline-derived CDR1 and CDR2 are MNHNS and SASEGT. In DNA, the CDR3 is TGTGCCAGCAGAGAAGATAGCAGCTCCTACGAGCAGTACTTC. Translating it yields CASREDSSSYEQYF.

V gene TRBV28 combines with J gene TRBJ2-5; a weak D match, TRBD1 (7 bases). Per germline, CDR1 MDHEN and CDR2 SYDVKM. The CDR3 covers 14 residues. V lost 6 bases, J lost 4 bases, and 15 bases lay in between. In nucleotides, the CDR3 is TGTGCCAGCAGCTGGACCCAGGGGGGAGAGACCCAGTACTTC. This gives the protein CASSWTQGGETQYF.

The chain carries TRBV28 and TRBJ2-7; 9 positions agree with TRBD1. CDR1 is MDHEN, CDR2 SYDVKM, per germline. This CDR3 contains 15 residues. V was pared by 5 bases and J by 2 bases, with 7 bases of the junction left unmatched. The DNA of the CDR3 is TGTGCCAGCAGTCCGGTGACAGGGGGGACCTACGAGCAGTACTTC. This codes for CASSPVTGGTYEQYF.

This sequence joins TRBV30 and TRBJ2-2; D remains ambiguous. The V and J ends lost 0 bases and 6 bases respectively, with 8 bases between them. CDR1 is GTSNPN and CDR2 is SVGIG in the germline V gene (reference sequence). The CDR3 sequence is 13 residues long. Here the CDR3 DNA reads TGTGCCTGGAGTGTAGGTGCCCCCGGGGAGCTGTTTTTT. Translated, it gives CAWSVGAPGELFF.

The V gene is TRBV27, the J gene TRBJ2-7; D is unresolved. This CDR3 spans 16 amino acids. CDR1 and CDR2 from the germline V gene are MNHEY and SMNVEV (reference sequence). The V end was cut by 3 bases, the J end by 2 bases, with 17 bases between. Written as DNA, the CDR3 is TGTGCCAGCAGTTTGGGTTCGGCGGCGGTAGCCTACGAGCAGTACTTC. It codes for CASSLGSAAVAYEQYF.

V usage is TRBV11-2 and J usage is TRBJ2-3; 9 nucleotides align to TRBD2. The CDR3 runs 14 residues. Looked up from germline, CDR1 is SGHAT and CDR2 is FQNNGV. The V gene end was trimmed by 4 bases and the J gene end by 3 bases; junction bases not matched to a gene: 2. The CDR3 protein is CASSWSGGTDTQYF. The DNA of the CDR3 is TGTGCCAGCAGCTGGAGCGGGGGGACAGATACGCAGTATTTT.

V and J are TRBV14 and TRBJ2-3, with 7 bases lining up with TRBD1. Trimming at V came to 2 bases and at J to 1 base, leaving 3 bases not matched to a gene. CDR3 length: 15 amino acids. Germline CDR1 SGHDN, CDR2 FVKESK. This CDR3 is CASSQLGQRTDTQYF. In DNA, the CDR3 is TGTGCCAGCAGCCAATTGGGACAGCGCACAGATACGCAGTATTTT. Supplemented by reference TRBV14 and TRBJ2-3, the full variable domain reads EAGVTQFPSHSVIEKGQTVTLRCDPISGHDNLYWYRRVMGKEIKFLLHFVKESKQDESGMPNNRFLAERTGGTYSTLKVQPAELEDSGVYFCASSQLGQRTDTQYFGPGTRLTVL.

The chain uses TRBV27 and TRBJ2-4; 9 nucleotides align to TRBD1. The CDR3 is 15 residues long. Germline loops: CDR1 MNHEY, CDR2 SMNVEV (reference sequence). Trimming cost V 2 bases and J 7 bases; bases outside gene matches: 6. In nucleotides, the CDR3 is TGTGCCAGCAGTTTAACCCCAGACAGGGGGAACATTCAGTACTTC. This encodes CASSLTPDRGNIQYF.

This clone was seen only a few times. The V call is TRBV7-3, the J call TRBJ2-2; TRBD2 matches at 10 bases. The CDR3 has 15 residues. V was clipped by 1 base and J by 4 bases; unmatched bases: 0. The germline V gene encodes CDR1 SGHTA and CDR2 FQGTGA. For the CDR3, the DNA is TGTGCCAGCAGCTTAAGACTAGCGGGCACCGGGGAGCTGTTTTTT. This translates into CASSLRLAGTGELFF.

The rearrangement joins TRBV19 to TRBJ1-5; maybe TRBD1 (5 bases). This CDR3 is 14 amino acids long. Per germline, CDR1 LNHDA and CDR2 SQIVND (reference sequence). Deletions cut 7 bases from V and 4 bases from J, with 14 bases between. CDR3 in amino acids: CASTQQTENQPQHF. The CDR3 nucleotides read TGTGCCAGTACGCAGCAGACAGAAAATCAGCCCCAGCATTTT.

The sample holds one count of this clone. The gene calls are TRBV2 and TRBJ2-1, with 7 bases fitting TRBD2. The CDR3 consists of 17 residues. Germline-derived CDR1 and CDR2 are SNHLY and FYNNEI. With V trimmed by 4 bases and J by 0 bases, 9 bases remained unmatched. The DNA of the CDR3 is TGTGCCAGCAGTGCATCCCTAGCGGCAAACTCCTACAATGAGCAGTTCTTC. Translated, it gives CASSASLAANSYNEQFF. Complete variable domain (other parts from reference TRBV2 and TRBJ2-1): EPEVTQTPSHQVTQMGQEVILRCVPISNHLYFYWYRQILGQKVEFLVSFYNNEISEKSEIFDDQFSVERPDGSNFTLKIRSTKLEDSAMYFCASSASLAANSYNEQFFGPGTRLTVL.